This entry concerns a single T cell receptor (beta chain). This receptor's antigen is unknown. No much larger clone exists at a distance of one base, and base qualities are not known. The healthy controls were around 35 blood donors, and the buffy coats of these donors were supplied by the Finnish Red Cross blood service. All TCR-sequenced material derived from peripheral blood: patient blood samples and healthy donor buffy coats. Ficoll-Hypaque gradient centrifugation was used to isolate peripheral blood mononuclear cells. Magnetic purification was used to isolate CD4+ cells from the buffy coats of the healthy controls. Genomic DNA was extracted with the Gentra Puregene Cell and Tissue kit and quantified on a Qubit 2.0 fluorometer. The immunoSEQ assay at survey resolution was applied to genomic DNA for sequencing of TCRbeta rearrangements. The original pipeline was this. In the TCR sequencing data, the lowest productive clonotype frequency that could be detected was 2.59 x 10-5. Only productive TCRbeta rearrangements, defined as complete and in-frame sequences, were included in the analyses. Simpson clonality, calculated in the immunoSEQ Analyzer version 3.0, was used as the measure of sample clonality. Based on frequency, clones were grouped as very rare, small, medium, large (1-20%) or hyperexpanded (>20%). OLGA 1.2.3 estimated generation probabilities, VDJtools produced V-gene circos plots, VDJdb was queried for specificities, and GLIPH identified CDR3 motifs. TCRdb's version of the immuneACCESS table is confined to in-frame rearrangements and falls short of the full clone set. An unresolved V gene accounts for under half of the shortfall where checked; the remainder is of unknown origin. The D gene and trimming were derived from the DNA, and the V and J assignments and clone size from that table. For this sample the table gives tens of thousands of clones, of which 72% were detected only once. Roughly 2% of the sample rests with the top ten.

The data were taken from a study of STAT5B mutations in CD4+ large granular lymphocyte leukemia (dated by TCRdb to the early 2020s). Regarding the research as a whole: Among the healthy controls, the CDR3 'QG' motif was associated with a particular HLA allele. The study compared the TCRbeta repertoires of patients with CD4+ T-cell large granular lymphocyte leukemia against those of healthy blood donors. Flow cytometry on FACSCanto II or FACSVerse confirmed that purified fractions exceeded 95% purity among lymphocytes. Overall study results and their limits: CD4-sorted patient repertoires appeared more clonal than healthy CD4+ repertoires, and this difference persisted after removing the putative leukemic clones. Main leukemic clonotypes were private to each patient, although 25% to 30% of the main leukemic clonotypes were found at low frequency in the non-leukemic repertoires of other patients. TRBV06-family usage was enriched among the top patient clones (8/27) compared with healthy controls (2/35). The data were not HLA-matched, and the higher clonality in CD4+ T-LGLL than in CD8+ T-LGLL could be due to the relatively small sample size.

V loses 3 bases at its end and J loses 1 base; junction bases beyond the gene matches: 3. From the cysteine up to the phenylalanine, the CDR3 has a length of 16 residues. CDR3 DNA is the only sequence kept; it has 48 bases, read in frame from the first base. Per the germline V gene (reference sequence), LNHDA is the CDR1 and SQIVND is the CDR2. This clonotype was sampled from a human donor in good health. Specimen: CD4+ T cells from blood buffy coats. The V and J segments used are TRBV19 and TRBJ2-1; 10 central bases correspond to TRBD1. Here is the DNA: TGTGCCAGTAGTATCACGGGACAGGGGTCCTACAATGAGCAGTTCTTC. Translated, this is CASSITGQGSYNEQFF. The reference TRBV19 and TRBJ2-1 proteins fill in what lies around the CDR3, so the full variable domain reads DGGITQSPKYLFRKEGQNVTLSCEQNLNHDAMYWYRQDPGQGLRLIYYSQIVNDFQKGDIAEGYSVSREKKESFPLTVTSAQKNPTAFYLCASSITGQGSYNEQFFGPGTRLTVL.